This is a list of T cell receptor beta chains from one sample in a study of cytomegalovirus exposure and HLA in healthy donors. Here immunoSEQ multiplex PCR was the method, and the copy in TCRdb shows in-frame clones only, minus some. The sample holds approximately 40,000 clones, 80% to 90% seen once. The sample was PBMCs. These receptors all come from a woman between 40 and 50 years old in good health and CMV-seropositive. CDR3s include the opening cysteine and the closing phenylalanine or tryptophan. The D gene is left open where the match is weak. Not all rows give a size; the values are once, few, many and, for expanded clones, a class.

>TRBD1|NA|TRBJ1-4|TRBV11-2
CASSHGDRVEKLFF
TGTGCCAGCAGCCACGGGGACAGGGTCGAAAAACTGTTTTTT
>TRBD2|NA|TRBJ2-7|TRBV7-2
CDSSITSGGGYEQYF
TGTGACAGCAGCATTACTAGCGGGGGGGGTTACGAGCAGTACTTC
>TRBD2|NA|TRBJ2-3|TRBV10-1
CASSEGLASDTQYF
TGCGCCAGCAGTGAGGGACTAGCGTCAGATACGCAGTATTTT
>TRBD1|NA|TRBJ2-1|TRBV2
CASSQGHATGGDEQFF
TGTGCCAGCAGTCAGGGTCATGCGACAGGGGGAGATGAGCAGTTCTTC
>NA|NA|TRBJ1-2|TRBV7-9
CATHRADGYTF
TGTGCCACCCACAGGGCTGATGGCTACACCTTC
>TRBD2|NA|TRBJ2-5|TRBV30
CAWTRGGQETQYF
TGTGCCTGGACTCGGGGGGGCCAAGAGACCCAGTACTTC
>NA|NA|TRBJ2-2|TRBV25-1
CASSVEATGELFF
TGTGCCAGCAGTGTGGAGGCCACCGGGGAGCTGTTTTTT
>NA|NA|TRBJ1-6|TRBV7-2
CASSLLAGAGNSPLHF
TGTGCCAGCAGCTTACTCGCAGGGGCGGGTAATTCACCCCTCCACTTT
>TRBD2|NA|TRBJ2-7|TRBV4-1
CASSLRPGLASYEQYF
TGCGCCAGCAGCCTAAGACCGGGACTAGCGTCGTACGAGCAGTACTTC
>NA|NA|TRBJ1-5|TRBV10-2
CASSPGQGVGAQHF
TGCGCCAGCAGTCCGGGACAAGGGGTCGGGGCCCAGCATTTT
>NA|NA|TRBJ2-3|TRBV9
CASSVEAGTQYF
TGTGCCAGCAGCGTAGAGGCGGGCACGCAGTATTTT
>NA|NA|TRBJ2-7|TRBV6-5
CASTTSGGSEKYF
TGTGCCAGCACCACATCTGGGGGGTCCGAGAAGTACTTC
>TRBD1|once|TRBJ1-3|TRBV5-6
CASSLKSGGSGNTIYF
TGTGCCAGCAGCTTGAAGTCAGGGGGATCTGGAAACACCATATATTTT
>TRBD1|few|TRBJ1-2|TRBV5-4
CASSLASGQENYGYTF
TGTGCCAGCAGCTTGGCTTCCGGACAGGAGAACTATGGCTACACCTTC
>TRBD2|NA|TRBJ2-5|TRBV5-4
CASSFTSGQETQYF
TGTGCCAGCAGCTTCACTAGCGGTCAAGAGACCCAGTACTTC
>NA|NA|TRBJ1-2|TRBV5-1
CASSLDRETGYTF
TGCGCCAGCAGCTTGGACAGGGAAACTGGCTACACCTTC
>TRBD2|NA|TRBJ2-3|TRBV6-5
CASSPTSGGASQYF
TGTGCCAGCAGTCCGACTAGCGGGGGGGCGTCGCAGTATTTT
>TRBD1|once|TRBJ2-2|TRBV7-2
CASSFEQGPGELFF
TGTGCCAGCAGCTTCGAACAGGGGCCCGGGGAGCTGTTTTTT
>TRBD1|few|TRBJ2-7|TRBV6-5
CASSPQDRAKQYF
TGTGCCAGCAGTCCGCAGGACAGGGCCAAGCAGTACTTC
>NA|NA|TRBJ2-3|TRBV18
CASSIGFTDTQYF
TGTGCCAGCTCAATCGGGTTCACAGATACGCAGTATTTT
>TRBD1|once|TRBJ1-2|TRBV19
CASSNTGTALTGYGYTF
TGTGCCAGTAGTAATACCGGGACAGCGTTAACGGGGTATGGCTACACCTTC
>TRBD1|NA|TRBJ2-7|TRBV7-7
CASSSRDRPSYEQYF
TGTGCCAGCAGCTCCCGGGACAGGCCCTCCTACGAGCAGTACTTC
>NA|NA|TRBJ1-4|TRBV6-5
CASREQARTNEKLFF
TGTGCCAGCAGGGAACAGGCCCGCACTAATGAAAAACTGTTTTTT
>NA|NA|TRBJ1-1|TRBV19
CASSTSAGANTEAFF
TGTGCCAGTAGTACCTCGGCAGGGGCGAACACTGAAGCTTTCTTT
>NA|NA|TRBJ2-2|TRBV7-9
CASSLAGAGELFF
TGTGCCAGCAGCTTAGCAGGGGCCGGGGAGCTGTTTTTT
>NA|NA|TRBJ1-2|TRBV28
CASSSTDFSYGYTF
TGTGCCAGCAGTTCGACAGATTTTAGCTATGGCTACACCTTC
>TRBD1|NA|TRBJ2-7|TRBV9
CASSDKGQTYEQYF
TGTGCCAGCAGCGACAAGGGACAGACCTACGAGCAGTACTTC
>NA|NA|TRBJ1-6|TRBV18
CASSPLRADYNSPLHF
TGTGCCAGCTCACCACTCAGGGCCGACTATAATTCACCCCTCCACTTT
>NA|few|TRBJ1-1|TRBV6-5
CASSYSAGALREAFF
TGTGCCAGCAGTTACTCGGCAGGGGCTCTGCGTGAAGCTTTCTTT
>TRBD1|NA|TRBJ1-3|TRBV18
CASSPSAPGQLSGNTIYF
TGTGCCAGCTCACCATCCGCACCGGGACAGCTCTCTGGAAACACCATATATTTT
>NA|NA|TRBJ1-5|TRBV12-1
CASSPGRQVNQPQHF
TGTGCCAGCAGCCCTGGCAGGCAGGTCAATCAGCCCCAGCATTTT
>NA|NA|TRBJ2-1|TRBV5-1
CASSYSGHIYNEQFF
TGCGCCAGCAGCTATTCGGGACATATCTACAATGAGCAGTTCTTC
>NA|NA|TRBJ2-1|TRBV9
CASSARGNRYNEQFF
TGTGCCAGCAGCGCCAGGGGTAACAGGTACAATGAGCAGTTCTTC
>TRBD2|few|TRBJ2-5|TRBV7-8
CASRDKRGAPQETQYF
TGTGCCAGCAGAGACAAGCGGGGGGCCCCGCAAGAGACCCAGTACTTC
>NA|NA|TRBJ1-2|TRBV18
CASSPNGGNYGYTF
TGTGCCAGCTCACCTAACGGGGGGAACTATGGCTACACCTTC
>NA|NA|TRBJ2-5|TRBV6-6
CASSYAGQPKETQYF
TGTGCCAGCAGTTACGCCGGACAGCCCAAAGAGACCCAGTACTTC
>TRBD1|once|TRBJ2-7|TRBV2
CATQDRGLLGEQYF
TGTGCCACCCAGGACAGGGGGCTCCTCGGCGAGCAGTACTTC
>NA|NA|TRBJ2-7|TRBV7-6
CASSPDVVSYEQYF
TGTGCCAGCAGCCCCGATGTAGTCTCCTACGAGCAGTACTTC
>TRBD2|NA|TRBJ2-3|TRBV5-1
CASSLGGGYTDTQYF
TGCGCCAGCAGCTTGGGCGGGGGATACACAGATACGCAGTATTTT
>TRBD1|NA|TRBJ1-2|TRBV13
CASSAYRGRGYGYTF
TGTGCCAGCAGCGCTTACAGGGGGCGAGGCTATGGCTACACCTTC